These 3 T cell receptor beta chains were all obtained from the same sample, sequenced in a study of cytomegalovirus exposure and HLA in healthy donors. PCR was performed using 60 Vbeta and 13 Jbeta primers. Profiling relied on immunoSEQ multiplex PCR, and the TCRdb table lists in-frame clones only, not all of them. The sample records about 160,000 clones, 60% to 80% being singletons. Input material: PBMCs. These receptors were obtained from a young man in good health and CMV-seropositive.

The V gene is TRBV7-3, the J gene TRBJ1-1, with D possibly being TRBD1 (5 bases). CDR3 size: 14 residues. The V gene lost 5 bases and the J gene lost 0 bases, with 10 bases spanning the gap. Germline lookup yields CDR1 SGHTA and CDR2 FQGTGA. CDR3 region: CASSVRQMNTEAFF. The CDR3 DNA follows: TGTGCCAGCAGCGTAAGACAGATGAACACTGAAGCTTTCTTT.

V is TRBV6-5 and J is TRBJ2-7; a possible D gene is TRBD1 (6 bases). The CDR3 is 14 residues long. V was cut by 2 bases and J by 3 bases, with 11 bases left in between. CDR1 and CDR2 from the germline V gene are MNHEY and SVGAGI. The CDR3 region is CASSYGRGSYEQYF. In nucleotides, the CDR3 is TGTGCCAGCAGTTACGGCAGGGGAAGCTACGAGCAGTACTTC.

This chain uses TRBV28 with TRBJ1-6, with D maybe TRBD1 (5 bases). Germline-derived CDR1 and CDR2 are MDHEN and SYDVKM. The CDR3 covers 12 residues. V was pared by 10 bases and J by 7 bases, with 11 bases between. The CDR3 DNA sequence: TGTGCCACCGGGGGGGGAAATTCACCCCTCCACTTT. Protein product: CATGGGNSPLHF.